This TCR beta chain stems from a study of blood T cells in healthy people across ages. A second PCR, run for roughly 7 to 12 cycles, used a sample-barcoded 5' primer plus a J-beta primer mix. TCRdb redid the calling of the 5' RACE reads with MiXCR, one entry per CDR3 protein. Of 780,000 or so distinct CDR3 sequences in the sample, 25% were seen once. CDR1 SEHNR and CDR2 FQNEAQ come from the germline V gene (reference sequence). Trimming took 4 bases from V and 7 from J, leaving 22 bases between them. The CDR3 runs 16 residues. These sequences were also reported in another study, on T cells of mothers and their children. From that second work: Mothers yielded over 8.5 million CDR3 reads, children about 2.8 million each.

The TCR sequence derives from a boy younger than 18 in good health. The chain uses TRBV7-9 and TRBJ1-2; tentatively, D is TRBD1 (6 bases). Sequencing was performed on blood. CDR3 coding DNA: TGTGCCAGCAGCTCAACCTCCTTGAGAGGGGGACGTGGCTACACCTTC. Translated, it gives CASSSTSLRGGRGYTF.